What follows are 18 T cell receptor beta chains derived from one specimen sequenced in a study of cytomegalovirus exposure and HLA in healthy donors. PCR employed 60 Vbeta and 13 Jbeta primers. Clones were sequenced by immunoSEQ multiplex PCR, and TCRdb holds only the in-frame ones, with some missing. There are about 200,000 clones in the sample; 79% occur only once, and over 1.5% lies in the top ten. The source material was PBMCs. These receptors came from a girl aged 5-17 years in good health and CMV-seropositive.

V gene TRBV5-4 combines with J gene TRBJ2-7; TRBD2 matches 9 bases. V dropped 2 bases and J dropped 3; count of bases not matched to a gene: 3. Germline lookup yields CDR1 SGHNT and CDR2 YYREEE (reference sequence). The CDR3 loop spans 14 amino acids. The CDR3 sequence is CASSFSGGNYEQYF. CDR3 DNA sequence: TGTGCCAGCAGCTTCAGCGGGGGGAACTACGAGCAGTACTTC.

The rearrangement joins TRBV9 to TRBJ1-1; 8 bases agree with TRBD1. The V segment lost 0 bases and the J segment 8 bases; nucleotides outside the gene matches: 6. This CDR3 has 14 amino acids. Germline CDR1 is SGDLS and CDR2 is YYNGEE. Here the CDR3 reads CASSVVGQGGEAFF. CDR3 nucleotide sequence: TGTGCCAGCAGCGTAGTTGGACAGGGTGGCGAAGCTTTCTTT. Looking up the rest from reference TRBV9 and TRBJ1-1 gives the full variable domain: DSGVTQTPKHLITATGQRVTLRCSPRSGDLSVYWYQQSLDQGLQFLIQYYNGEERAKGNILERFSAQQFPDLHSELNLSSLELGDSALYFCASSVVGQGGEAFFGQGTRLTVV.

The chain is built from TRBV10-3 and TRBJ2-7, with 11 bases that match TRBD2. The V segment lost 6 bases and the J segment 3 bases; nucleotides outside the gene matches: 7. From germline, CDR1 is ENHRY and CDR2 SYGVKD. CDR3 length: 15 amino acids. CDR3 region: CAIREPGLADYEQYF. The CDR3 coding sequence is TGTGCCATCAGGGAACCGGGACTAGCGGACTACGAGCAGTACTTC.

The CDR3 spells CASSPRNSRQETQYF. CDR3 bases: TGTGCCAGTAGCCCGCGAAACAGCAGACAAGAGACCCAGTACTTC. The V and J genes are TRBV19 and TRBJ2-5; D uncertain. From germline, CDR1 is LNHDA and CDR2 SQIVND (reference sequence). This CDR3 is built from 15 residues. V lost 6 bases to trimming and J lost 2 bases, with 16 bases between them. Based on the CDR3 plus reference TRBV19 and TRBJ2-5, the full variable domain is DGGITQSPKYLFRKEGQNVTLSCEQNLNHDAMYWYRQDPGQGLRLIYYSQIVNDFQKGDIAEGYSVSREKKESFPLTVTSAQKNPTAFYLCASSPRNSRQETQYFGPGTRLLVL.

The chain couples TRBV27 to TRBJ1-1, with D possibly being TRBD1 (6 bases). The CDR3 is made up of 14 amino acids. Trimming took off 5 bases at V and 10 bases at J, with 20 bases between the two ends. Germline-derived CDR1 and CDR2 are MNHEY and SMNVEV (reference sequence). The chain's CDR3 is CASSTAGGLTRAFF. The CDR3 DNA is TGTGCCAGCAGTACCGCGGGGGGGCTGACGCGAGCTTTCTTT.

The chain uses TRBV5-1 and TRBJ2-6; D is undetermined. The CDR3 length is 14 residues. Germline lookup yields CDR1 SGHRS and CDR2 YFSETQ. Trimming removed 5 bases at V and 0 bases at J, with 6 bases between. The CDR3 DNA sequence: TGCGCCAGCAGGGGCACCTCTGGGGCCAACGTCCTGACTTTC. Encoded protein: CASRGTSGANVLTF.

The genes are TRBV4-3 and TRBJ1-2; a possible D gene is TRBD1 (6 bases). Trimming shortened V by 1 base and J by 3 bases, and 15 bases separated the two germline ends. This CDR3 spans 16 amino acids. Germline V gene data show CDR1 as LGHNA and CDR2 as YSLEER. The CDR3 is CASSQGIGQGYYGYTF. CDR3 coding DNA: TGCGCCAGCAGCCAAGGGATAGGGCAGGGGTACTATGGCTACACCTTC.

This clone was picked up a small number of times. The chain joins TRBV10-1 to TRBJ1-1, with D perhaps matching TRBD1 (5 bases). Germline CDR1 is WNHNN and CDR2 is SYGVQD (reference sequence). V was shortened by 2 bases and J by 1 base, with 5 bases between the two germline ends. The CDR3 runs 13 residues. In DNA, the CDR3 is TGCGCCAGCAGTGAGGGACAGAACACTGAAGCTTTCTTT. Its translation is CASSEGQNTEAFF.

V usage is TRBV9 and J usage is TRBJ1-5; no clear D. The CDR3 sequence is 15 residues long. The germline V gene encodes CDR1 SGDLS and CDR2 YYNGEE. V shed 4 bases and J shed 8 bases, with 19 bases lying between them. CDR3 sequence (DNA): TGTGCCAGCAGCCCCTCGGGTACCCGCGAGGAGCCCCAGCATTTT. Encoded protein: CASSPSGTREEPQHF.

The chain recombines TRBV7-9 with TRBJ1-2; D might be TRBD1 (5 bases). The CDR3 spans 14 residues. Germline-derived CDR1 and CDR2 are SEHNR and FQNEAQ (reference sequence). Trimming took 7 bases from V and 4 from J, leaving 16 bases between them. The CDR3 protein is CASTLRGGTYGYTF. Here the CDR3 DNA reads TGTGCCAGCACTCTCCGGGGCGGGACCTATGGCTACACCTTC.

This clone was seen only once. In DNA, the CDR3 is TGTGCCTGGGGCGAAGGGGCCACAGATACGCAGTATTTT. This gives the protein CAWGEGATDTQYF. The chain links TRBV30 to TRBJ2-3; TRBD1 is a possible D gene (5 bases). Germline V CDR1 and CDR2: GTSNPN, SVGIG (reference sequence). The CDR3 sequence is 13 residues long. Between the trimmed V and J ends, which lost 5 bases and 2 bases, there was a span of 11 bases. The full variable domain, its missing parts supplied by reference TRBV30 and TRBJ2-3, is SQTIHQWPATLVQPVGSPLSLECTVEGTSNPNLYWYRQAAGRGLQLLFYSVGIGQISSEVPQNLSASRPQDRQFILSSKKLLLSDSGFYLCAWGEGATDTQYFGPGTRLTVL.

CDR3 sequence reads: CASAGQRHYGYTF. CDR3 sequence (DNA): TGTGCCAGCGCGGGACAGCGTCACTATGGCTACACCTTC. The chain couples TRBV19 to TRBJ1-2, with 7 bases fitting TRBD1. V dropped 9 bases and J dropped 3; count of bases not matched to a gene: 7. CDR1 and CDR2 (germline): LNHDA, SQIVND (reference sequence). CDR3 length: 13 amino acids. Based on the CDR3 plus reference TRBV19 and TRBJ1-2, the full variable domain is DGGITQSPKYLFRKEGQNVTLSCEQNLNHDAMYWYRQDPGQGLRLIYYSQIVNDFQKGDIAEGYSVSREKKESFPLTVTSAQKNPTAFYLCASAGQRHYGYTFGSGTRLTVV.

This clone came up a few times. J is TRBJ2-2 and V is TRBV5-8, with D possibly being TRBD1 (6 bases). The CDR3 sequence is 13 residues long. In germline, CDR1 is SGHTS, CDR2 YDEGEE. V lost 1 base to trimming and J lost 5 bases, with 6 bases between them. CDR3 residues: CASSLTGTGELFF. In nucleotides, the CDR3 is TGTGCCAGCAGCTTGACAGGGACCGGGGAGCTGTTTTTT.

The CDR3 DNA sequence: TGTGCTAGTGGTTTGAAGCTGGGGAGCTCTGGAAACACCATATATTTT. Its translation: CASGLKLGSSGNTIYF. The chain is built from TRBV12-5 and TRBJ1-3; no definite D call. The V gene's germline CDR1 is LGHNT and CDR2 FRNRAP. V was trimmed by 2 bases and J by 0 bases, leaving 11 bases between them. The CDR3 length is 16 residues.

This clone turned up a few times. This rearrangement joins TRBV7-9 to TRBJ2-1, with 8 bases identical to TRBD1. The junction had 8 bases not matched to a gene; V was cut back by 4 bases and J by 12 bases. There are 13 residues in the CDR3. Germline V gene lookup returns CDR1 SEHNR and CDR2 FQNEAQ (reference sequence). The CDR3 sequence is CASSSGQGFGQFF. Written as DNA, the CDR3 is TGTGCCAGCAGCTCTGGACAGGGCTTCGGGCAGTTCTTC.

The chain couples TRBV27 to TRBJ2-3; possibly TRBD2 for D (7 bases). V gave up 2 bases and J gave up 6 bases, with 15 bases separating them. The CDR3 is 15 amino acids. Germline assignment: CDR1 MNHEY and CDR2 SMNVEV (reference sequence). The CDR3 is CASSLGGQGGDTQYF. The CDR3 DNA sequence: TGTGCCAGCAGTTTAGGGGGGCAGGGAGGGGATACGCAGTATTTT.

The rearrangement joins TRBV29-1 to TRBJ1-2; maybe TRBD1 (5 bases). The germline CDR1 and CDR2 sequences are SQVTM and ANQGSEA. The CDR3 totals 13 residues. Trimming pared 4 bases from V and 6 bases from J, leaving 15 bases between. The CDR3 loop is CSVGSDAGDGYTF. The CDR3 nucleotides are TGCAGCGTTGGGTCGGACGCGGGGGATGGCTACACCTTC.

The chain employs TRBV11-3 and TRBJ2-3, with 10 bases fitting TRBD2. V gave up 7 bases and J gave up 0 bases; unmatched junction bases: 10. CDR3 length: 17 residues. Germline V lookup: CDR1 SGHNT, CDR2 YENEEA. CDR3 region: CASTKPGLAASTDTQYF. The CDR3 DNA is TGTGCCAGCACCAAACCCGGACTAGCGGCTAGCACAGATACGCAGTATTTT.